This record covers a single T cell receptor beta chain. CDR1 and CDR2 from the germline V gene are ENHRY and SYGVKD. This CDR3 is 14 amino acids long. V gave up 7 bases and J gave up 3 bases, with 12 bases separating them. This specimen belongs to a study of blood T cell repertoires in COVID-19. In the original processing: Amplified reference gene primers provided the basis for estimating nucleated cell counts. Assay used: immunoSEQ multiplex PCR; TCRdb lists only in-frame clones, some missing. D and trimming were read from the DNA, whereas the V and J calls and clone size are those reported in that table. Among about 300,000 clones, roughly 84% were seen once, and the ten largest hold about 1.6%.

This TCR came from a human donor with COVID-19, enrolled during active disease. The donor label of this sample is uncertain. The specimen was peripheral blood. The genes are TRBV10-3 and TRBJ2-2; D may be TRBD2 (5 bases). CDR3 amino acids: CAIKELGDTGELFF. The CDR3 nucleotides are TGTGCCATCAAAGAGCTCGGGGACACCGGGGAGCTGTTTTTT.